These 10 T cell receptor beta chains originate from one sample sequenced in a study of blood T cell repertoires in COVID-19. Data came from immunoSEQ multiplex PCR; TCRdb stores just in-frame clones and leaves some out. The sample lists about 160,000 clones, about 92% seen once, with 4.5% to 5% in the top ten. Sequences were obtained from peripheral blood. The receptors originated from a man aged 25 to 45 with COVID-19, enrolled during active disease.

This chain connects TRBV19 to TRBJ2-7, with D perhaps TRBD2 (6 bases). The CDR3 is made up of 15 amino acids. V lost 7 bases, J lost 3 bases, and 19 bases lay in between. Germline values: CDR1 LNHDA, CDR2 SQIVND (reference sequence). The DNA for the CDR3 is TGTGCCAGTACCTCTTCTGGGGCCGGGGGCTACGAGCAGTACTTC. This sequence encodes CASTSSGAGGYEQYF.

The chain links TRBV14 to TRBJ1-4; TRBD1 matches at 9 bases. The germline CDR1 and CDR2 sequences are SGHDN and FVKESK. V shed 4 bases and J 6 bases; nucleotides not matched to a gene: 9. CDR3 length: 16 residues. The CDR3 loop reads CASSPAHRGLDEKLFF. The DNA for the CDR3 is TGTGCCAGCAGCCCTGCACACAGGGGGCTGGATGAAAAACTGTTTTTT.

The chain uses TRBV7-9 and TRBJ1-2, with 9 bases aligning to TRBD1. The CDR3 loop spans 15 amino acids. Germline assignment: CDR1 SEHNR and CDR2 FQNEAQ (reference sequence). Trimming cost V 1 base and J 5 bases; bases outside gene matches: 5. CDR3 in DNA: TGTGCCAGCAGCTTAGGGGGACAGGGCCTTTATGGCTACACCTTC. It yields the protein CASSLGGQGLYGYTF. Full variable domain (rest looked up from reference TRBV7-9 and TRBJ1-2): DTGVSQNPRHKITKRGQNVTFRCDPISEHNRLYWYRQTLGQGPEFLTYFQNEAQLEKSRLLSDRFSAERPKGSFSTLEIQRTEQGDSAMYLCASSLGGQGLYGYTFGSGTRLTVV.

In its sample, this clone was seen once. The V gene is TRBV15, the J gene TRBJ2-1, with D possibly TRBD2 on 5 matching bases. Germline V lookup: CDR1 LNHNV, CDR2 YYDKDF (reference sequence). V was clipped by 8 bases and J by 10 bases, with 21 bases between them. The CDR3 covers 14 residues. CDR3 protein: CATWTGSSLREQFF. DNA of the CDR3: TGTGCCACCTGGACTGGGTCTTCGCTACGAGAGCAGTTCTTC.

The gene calls are TRBV7-3 and TRBJ2-1; D possibly corresponds to TRBD1 (5 bases). Germline loops: CDR1 SGHTA, CDR2 FQGTGA. V lost 0 bases, J lost 8 bases, and 26 bases lay in between. The CDR3 spans 19 residues. CDR3 sequence (DNA): TGTGCCAGCAGCTTAACGGGGCCAGCTCACATGTCCCCAAATCATGAGCAGTTCTTC. Residues: CASSLTGPAHMSPNHEQFF.

The chain recombines TRBV11-1 with TRBJ2-7; a weak D match, TRBD1 (6 bases). V shed 4 bases and J shed 3 bases, with 16 bases lying between them. The CDR3 is 15 amino acids. CDR1 SGHAT and CDR2 FQDESV come from the germline V gene (reference sequence). This CDR3 reads CASSSAGAFNYEQYF. Here the CDR3 DNA reads TGTGCCAGCAGCTCTGCAGGGGCCTTCAACTACGAGCAGTACTTC.

The chain uses TRBV10-3 and TRBJ2-2; TRBD1 matches 8 bases. Germline V gene data show CDR1 as ENHRY and CDR2 as SYGVKD. The CDR3 is 15 amino acids. V trimming: 1 base; J trimming: 6 bases; junction bases outside the gene matches: 4. CDR3 residues: CAISEFQGASGELFF. CDR3 sequence (DNA): TGTGCCATCAGTGAGTTTCAGGGGGCGTCCGGGGAGCTGTTTTTT.

This clone was seen just once. The chain couples TRBV4-2 to TRBJ1-5; TRBD1 might be the D (6 bases). This CDR3 has 15 residues. Germline CDR1 reads LGHNA; CDR2 reads YNFKEQ. The V end lost 0 bases, the J end lost 4 bases, and 10 bases lay between the germline ends. The CDR3 nucleotides read TGTGCCAGCAGCCAAGACACAGGGCGAAATCAGCCCCAGCATTTT. This encodes CASSQDTGRNQPQHF.

As DNA, the CDR3 is TGTGCCAGTAGTAGCCGGGACAGGGGGACGGGGGACGAGCAGTACTTC. Protein: CASSSRDRGTGDEQYF. The chain uses TRBV19 and TRBJ2-7; 11 bases line up with TRBD1. Per the germline V gene, CDR1 is LNHDA and CDR2 is SQIVND (reference sequence). The V segment lost 4 bases and the J segment 5 bases; nucleotides outside the gene matches: 10. This CDR3 is 16 amino acids long.

The J gene is TRBJ1-2, the V gene TRBV14; unclear D gene. Germline CDR1 is SGHDN and CDR2 is FVKESK. The CDR3 runs 14 residues. V was shortened by 2 bases and J by 4 bases, with 11 bases between the two germline ends. The CDR3 loop reads CASSQQSFSYGYTF. The CDR3 nucleotides read TGTGCCAGCAGCCAACAGTCGTTCTCCTATGGCTACACCTTC.